The 10 T cell receptor beta chains in this list originate from one sample, sequenced in a study of response to subunit inactivated influenza vaccine. In TCRdb, the RT-PCR reads were re-called with MiXCR into one record per CDR3 protein. The repertoire holds roughly 180,000 distinct CDR3 sequences, about a tenth seen once, with 11% in the top ten. The sample here was non-naive T cells sorted from PBMCs, taken on the day of vaccination. These receptors were obtained from a man aged 45-60 years who received an inactivated influenza vaccine.

V gene TRBV7-3 combines with J gene TRBJ2-3, with 12 positions matching TRBD2. CDR1 is SGHTA, CDR2 FQGTGA, per germline. This CDR3 region has 14 residues. The V segment lost 5 bases and the J segment 4 bases; nucleotides outside the gene matches: 1. CDR3 residues: CASSPSGRADTQYF. CDR3 coding DNA: TGTGCCAGCAGCCCTAGCGGGAGGGCAGATACGCAGTATTTT.

About this clonotype itself: A much larger clone lies one base from this, so it may be a read error. Since no conserved phenylalanine or tryptophan closes the CDR3, a read error is the likely cause. The chain uses TRBV6-2 or TRBV6-3 and TRBJ2-4; D possibly corresponds to TRBD2 (6 bases). The germline V gene encodes CDR1 MNHEY and CDR2 SVGEGT. This CDR3 is 15 amino acids long. Trimming shortened V by 6 bases and J by 0 bases, and 12 bases separated the two germline ends. The CDR3 sequence: CASSPPGLAKNIQYV. CDR3 coding DNA: TGTGCCAGCAGCCCACCGGGACTAGCCAAAAACATTCAGTACGTC.

The genes are TRBV3-1 and TRBJ2-7; 10 nucleotides match TRBD2. Trimming removed 0 bases from V and 11 bases from J; junction bases left unmatched: 4. The CDR3 has 13 amino acids. CDR1 is LGHDT and CDR2 is YNNKEL in the germline V gene (reference sequence). The CDR3 here is CASSQDPGLAEYF. CDR3 nucleotides: TGTGCCAGCAGCCAAGATCCCGGACTAGCGGAGTACTTC.

This clonotype was counted between two and nine times. The genes are TRBV6-2 or TRBV6-3 and TRBJ1-2; D might be TRBD1 (5 bases). V gave up 2 bases and J gave up 4 bases, with 8 bases separating them. Germline V lookup: CDR1 MNHEY, CDR2 SVGEGT. CDR3 length: 13 amino acids. The CDR3 sequence is CASSYDSFYGYTF. In DNA form, the CDR3 reads TGTGCCAGCAGTTACGACAGTTTCTATGGCTACACCTTC.

This clonotype was picked up a small number of times. The V and J genes are TRBV5-1 and TRBJ2-7; 8 nucleotides line up with TRBD1. The CDR3 extends over 14 amino acids. The V gene end was trimmed by 3 bases and the J gene end by 4 bases; junction bases not matched to a gene: 6. In germline, CDR1 is SGHRS, CDR2 YFSETQ. For the CDR3, the DNA is TGCGCCAGCAGCTCAGGACAGGGTCTGTACGAGCAGTACTTC. This gives the protein CASSSGQGLYEQYF. The entire variable domain, with the rest obtained from reference TRBV5-1 and TRBJ2-7, is as follows: KAGVTQTPRYLIKTRGQQVTLSCSPISGHRSVSWYQQTPGQGLQFLFEYFSETQRNKGNFPGRFSGRQFSNSRSEMNVSTLELGDSALYLCASSSGQGLYEQYFGPGTRLTVT.

This chain connects TRBV5-1 to TRBJ1-1, with a weak D call TRBD1 (5 bases). Trimming shortened V by 7 bases and J by 6 bases, and 16 bases separated the two germline ends. The germline V gene has CDR1 SGHRS and CDR2 YFSETQ. This CDR3 comprises 13 residues. This chain's CDR3 is CASFTSAGAEAFF. In DNA form, the CDR3 reads TGCGCCAGCTTCACGTCGGCGGGGGCTGAAGCTTTCTTT. Using reference TRBV5-1 and TRBJ1-1 for the parts outside the CDR3, the full variable domain is KAGVTQTPRYLIKTRGQQVTLSCSPISGHRSVSWYQQTPGQGLQFLFEYFSETQRNKGNFPGRFSGRQFSNSRSEMNVSTLELGDSALYLCASFTSAGAEAFFGQGTRLTVV.

This clonotype was picked up many times. The chain joins TRBV7-2 to TRBJ2-1; 11 positions agree with TRBD2. The J segment lost 9 bases and the V segment lost 5 bases, leaving 9 bases of the junction unmatched. This CDR3 comprises 15 residues. Germline V gene data show CDR1 as SGHTA and CDR2 as FQGNSA. The CDR3 sequence is CASSKTGTSGGEQFF. The CDR3 coding sequence is TGTGCCAGCAGCAAGACCGGGACTAGCGGTGGTGAGCAGTTCTTC.

This chain links TRBV5-6 with TRBJ2-5, with 8 bases fitting TRBD1. CDR3 size: 13 residues. Germline values: CDR1 SGHDT, CDR2 YYEEEE. The V gene end was trimmed by 4 bases and the J gene end by 14 bases; junction bases not matched to a gene: 13. In DNA form, the CDR3 reads TGTGCCAGCAGCCCTCGGGGCGGGACAGGTCCTTACTTC. This gives the protein CASSPRGGTGPYF.

The gene calls are TRBV20-1 and TRBJ2-1, with 9 bases identical to TRBD2. The CDR3 is 14 residues long. Germline V gene sequence: CDR1 DFQATT, CDR2 SNEGSKA (reference sequence). The ends lost 3 bases at V and 4 bases at J; junction bases unmatched: 4. CDR3: CSASGGRGYNEQFF. In DNA form, the CDR3 reads TGCAGTGCTAGTGGCGGGAGGGGATACAATGAGCAGTTCTTC.

In its sample, this clonotype was seen a few times. V and J are TRBV23-1 and TRBJ2-7, with a possible D match to TRBD1 (6 bases). TRBV23-1 is placed among ORFs of uncertain function. V was pared by 2 bases and J by 6 bases, with 23 bases between. The CDR3 is 17 amino acids. CDR3 sequence (DNA): TGCGCCAGCAGTCAAGGTAACGGGACACGTTCAGGCACCGAGCAGTACTTC. Protein sequence: CASSQGNGTRSGTEQYF.